These T cell receptor beta chains were read from a single sample in a study of cytomegalovirus exposure and HLA in healthy donors. Some clones are missing from TCRdb's copy, which holds only in-frame ones; the method was immunoSEQ multiplex PCR. The sample lists 250,000 to 400,000 clones, 88% occurring once. Sample: PBMCs. The origin of the receptors is a man under 40 in good health and CMV-seronegative. CDR3s include the opening cysteine and the closing phenylalanine or tryptophan. The order of the fields is CDR3 DNA, CDR3 protein, J gene, D gene, clone size, V gene. The D gene is left open where the match is weak. For some rows the clone size is stated as once, few or many, or as a class when expanded; others skip it.

TGTGCCAGCAGTGGATCCGGGACTAGCGGGGGGGCTGATACGCAGTATTTT | CASSGSGTSGGADTQYF | TRBJ2-3 | TRBD2 | . | TRBV6-1
TGTGCCAGCAGCTTAGGTGCGGGGGGCACAGATACGCAGTATTTT | CASSLGAGGTDTQYF | TRBJ2-3 | TRBD2 | . | TRBV13
TGCGCCAGCAGCGGAGTCCTAAGCTCCTACGAGCAGTACTTC | CASSGVLSSYEQYF | TRBJ2-7 | . | . | TRBV4-1
TGTGCCAGCAGCCCAGCGGGGGGGCACGAGCAGTACTTC | CASSPAGGHEQYF | TRBJ2-7 | TRBD2 | once | TRBV9
TGCGCCAGCAGCCAAGACACAGGGGTAAACGAGCAGTACTTC | CASSQDTGVNEQYF | TRBJ2-7 | TRBD1 | . | TRBV4-1
TGTGCCAGTAGTGCTAACAGGGACCCCAGCACCTACGAGCAGTACTTC | CASSANRDPSTYEQYF | TRBJ2-7 | . | . | TRBV19
TGCGCCAGCAGCTCGCTCCCGACAGATTACTATGGCTACACCTTC | CASSSLPTDYYGYTF | TRBJ1-2 | . | . | TRBV5-1
TGTGCCAGCGCCCTTGGGGGCGCTGGAAACACCATATATTTT | CASALGGAGNTIYF | TRBJ1-3 | . | . | TRBV7-2
TGCGCCAGCAGCTTCGGGACAGGGGCCTATGGCTACACCTTC | CASSFGTGAYGYTF | TRBJ1-2 | TRBD1 | . | TRBV5-1
TGCGCCAGCAGCTTGGCCCGAGGGAAAACGAGGGATACGCAGTATTTT | CASSLARGKTRDTQYF | TRBJ2-3 | . | . | TRBV5-1
TGTGCCAGCTCACCACCGAATAGCTACAGGGCGGGAGAGACCCAGTACTTC | CASSPPNSYRAGETQYF | TRBJ2-5 | . | . | TRBV18
TGCGCCAGCAGCTTGGGGGGTAGGGCGCCAACAGGGGAGACCCAGTACTTC | CASSLGGRAPTGETQYF | TRBJ2-5 | . | . | TRBV5-1
TGTGCCAGCAGTCGTGACAGGGATGATGGCTACACCTTC | CASSRDRDDGYTF | TRBJ1-2 | TRBD1 | . | TRBV6-5
TGCGCCAGCGAGGACAGTAGCTCCTACGAGCAGTACTTC | CASEDSSSYEQYF | TRBJ2-7 | . | . | TRBV10-2
TGCGCCAGCAGCCAAGAATCCCGGTTGAGAGCCCTCCACTTT | CASSQESRLRALHF | TRBJ1-6 | . | . | TRBV4-1
TGTGCCAGCAGCTTATCTAGCGGGGGGGCTGGGGCCAACGTCCTGACTTTC | CASSLSSGGAGANVLTF | TRBJ2-6 | TRBD2 | . | TRBV11-2
TGTGCCAGCAGTTTAAGGAGGGAGCAGTTCTTC | CASSLRREQFF | TRBJ2-1 | . | . | TRBV27
TGTGCCAGCAGTGAAGGGACCTACCGAGGGAATGAAAAACTGTTTTTT | CASSEGTYRGNEKLFF | TRBJ1-4 | . | . | TRBV2
TGCAGCGTTGGAGTCAGGGATCCTCAGCCCCAGCATTTT | CSVGVRDPQPQHF | TRBJ1-5 | . | . | TRBV29-1
TGTGCCAGCAGCCCGGTTTCCGGGAATACGCAGTATTTT | CASSPVSGNTQYF | TRBJ2-3 | . | . | TRBV5-6
TGTGCCAGCAGTCAAAACGGGGGGGCAAGTTGGACAGATACGCAGTATTTT | CASSQNGGASWTDTQYF | TRBJ2-3 | TRBD2 | . | TRBV27
TGCGCCAGCAGCCGCTTGACGGGCACGGGATCCTACAATGAGCAGTTCTTC | CASSRLTGTGSYNEQFF | TRBJ2-1 | . | . | TRBV4-3
TGCGCCAGCAGCTTGGCCTGGGGAGTGACCTACGAGCAGTACTTC | CASSLAWGVTYEQYF | TRBJ2-7 | . | . | TRBV5-1
TGTGCCAGCAGCTCCGGGCGGGTCAATCAGCCCCAGCATTTT | CASSSGRVNQPQHF | TRBJ1-5 | . | . | TRBV5-6